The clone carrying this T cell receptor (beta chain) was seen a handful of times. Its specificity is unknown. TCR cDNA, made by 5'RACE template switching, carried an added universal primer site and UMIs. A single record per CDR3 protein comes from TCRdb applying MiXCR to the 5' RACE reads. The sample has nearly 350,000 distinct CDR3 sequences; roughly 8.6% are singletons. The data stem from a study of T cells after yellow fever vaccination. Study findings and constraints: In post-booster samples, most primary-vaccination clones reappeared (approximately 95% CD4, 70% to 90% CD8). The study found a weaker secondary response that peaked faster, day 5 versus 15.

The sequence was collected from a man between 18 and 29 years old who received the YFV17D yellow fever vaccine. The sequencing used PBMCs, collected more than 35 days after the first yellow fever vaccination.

This CDR3 reads CASSPTFTDLGTDTQYF. The CDR3 DNA reads as TGCGCCAGCAGCCCTACCTTCACGGACCTTGGGACAGATACGCAGTATTTT. This sequence joins TRBV5-1 and TRBJ2-3, with no clear D. Germline loops: CDR1 SGHRS, CDR2 YFSETQ. This CDR3 contains 17 residues. The V end lost 4 bases, the J end lost 3 bases, and 21 bases lay between the germline ends.